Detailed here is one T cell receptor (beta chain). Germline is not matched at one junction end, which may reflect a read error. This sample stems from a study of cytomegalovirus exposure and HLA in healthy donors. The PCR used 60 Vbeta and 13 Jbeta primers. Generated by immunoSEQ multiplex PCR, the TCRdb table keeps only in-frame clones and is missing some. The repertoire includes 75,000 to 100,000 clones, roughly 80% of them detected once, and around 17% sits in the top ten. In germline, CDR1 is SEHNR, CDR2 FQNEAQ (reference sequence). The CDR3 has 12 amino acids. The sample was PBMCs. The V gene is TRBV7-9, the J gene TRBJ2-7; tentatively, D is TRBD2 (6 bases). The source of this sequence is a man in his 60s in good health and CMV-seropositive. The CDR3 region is CSSSISAGEQYF. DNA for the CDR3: TGTTCCAGCAGCATATCAGCGGGCGAGCAGTACTTC.